The clone carrying this T cell receptor beta chain has just a few counts. What it recognizes is unknown. The sample originates from a study of response to subunit inactivated influenza vaccine. The study's findings and limits: Researchers suggested that each seasonal influenza vaccination recruits few new T cells.

Germline loops: CDR1 SGHRS, CDR2 YFSETQ. V lost 2 bases to trimming and J lost 4 bases; unmatched junction nucleotides: 7. The CDR3 has 17 residues. One entry per CDR3 protein results from TCRdb running MiXCR on the RT-PCR reads. The sample holds about 540,000 distinct CDR3 sequences; around 15% are singletons and the top ten take approximately 12%. This TCR derives from a man aged 45-65 years who received an inactivated influenza vaccine. The chain recombines TRBV5-1 with TRBJ2-3, with 13 bases aligning to TRBD2. Source: PBMCs from blood, taken about 11 days after vaccination. The DNA of the CDR3 is TGCGCCAGCAGCTTAAGCGGGACTAGCGGGGTCTCAGATACGCAGTATTTT. Protein: CASSLSGTSGVSDTQYF.